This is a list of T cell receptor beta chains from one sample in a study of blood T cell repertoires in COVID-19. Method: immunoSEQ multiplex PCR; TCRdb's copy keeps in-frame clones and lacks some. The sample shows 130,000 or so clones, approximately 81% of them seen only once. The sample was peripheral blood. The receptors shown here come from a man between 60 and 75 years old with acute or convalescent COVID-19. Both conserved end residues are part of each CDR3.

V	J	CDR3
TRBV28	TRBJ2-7	CASSFNWDRATYEQYF
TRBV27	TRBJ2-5	CASSFWGTGEETQYF
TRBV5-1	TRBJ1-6	CASSSGTGGSPLHF
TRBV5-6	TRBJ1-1	CASSPTGSTEAFF
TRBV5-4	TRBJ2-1	CASSAGQGDEQFF
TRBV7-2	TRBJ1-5	CASSLYGGSAQHF
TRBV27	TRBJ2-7	CASSPRLGGSTEQYF
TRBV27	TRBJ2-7	CASSPTGESLYEQYF
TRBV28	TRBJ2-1	CASSGQGHNEQFF
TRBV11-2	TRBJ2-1	CASSPLSGRVYNEQFF
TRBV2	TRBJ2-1	CASSEMTSGSNEQFF
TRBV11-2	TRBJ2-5	CASSSGLEETQYF
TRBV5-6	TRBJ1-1	CASSLRRVLGSTEAFF
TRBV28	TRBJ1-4	CASSLAGTGGEKLFF
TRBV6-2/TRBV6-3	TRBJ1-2	CASSFRLGDYGYTF
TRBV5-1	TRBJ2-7	CASSLEGQGYDEQYF
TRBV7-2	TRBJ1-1	CASSPQTAGEAFF
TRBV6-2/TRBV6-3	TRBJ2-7	CASSYSDGSSYEQYF
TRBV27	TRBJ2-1	CASSLGDSLINEQFF
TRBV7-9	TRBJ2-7	CASSHGASGRVPRMGEQYF
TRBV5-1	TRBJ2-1	CASSLGRGQLDEQFF
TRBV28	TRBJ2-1	CASSLFGVLKNEQFF
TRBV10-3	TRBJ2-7	CAISESLYEQYF
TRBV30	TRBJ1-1	CAWFKRQGWNTEAFF
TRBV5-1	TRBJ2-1	CASSPGQGLGTEQFF
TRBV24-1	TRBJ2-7	CATSDSRVHTYEQYF
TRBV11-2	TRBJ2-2	CASSLNGPQAGELFF
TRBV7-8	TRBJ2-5	CASSLGTSGLGAQYF
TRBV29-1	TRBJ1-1	CSVARGLGTEAFF
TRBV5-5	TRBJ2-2	CASSNRQAAGELFF
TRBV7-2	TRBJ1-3	CASSPSFGGTIYF
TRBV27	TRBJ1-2	CASSLSSPGYGYTF
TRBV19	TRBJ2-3	CASSIAHRGLGDTQYF
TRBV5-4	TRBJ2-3	CASSPMTGPADTQYF
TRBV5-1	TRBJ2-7	CASSPIILAGSKGSYEQYF
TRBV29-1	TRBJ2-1	CSVGGIAGEDEQFF
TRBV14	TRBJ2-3	CASRPTSGRGEGDTQYF
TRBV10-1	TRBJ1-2	CASRSSYGYTF
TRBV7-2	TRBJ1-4	CASSSGTGGEKLFF
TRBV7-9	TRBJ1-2	CASSSSGQTGYTF
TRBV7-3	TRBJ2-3	CASSSYGTSGSSTDTQYF
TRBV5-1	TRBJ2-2	CASSLGTGGADTGELFF
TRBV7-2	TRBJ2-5	CASSLAGGSSETQYF
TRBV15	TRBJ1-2	CATSPRTDPSYGYTF
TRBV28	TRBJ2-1	CASSLTSGRTDEQFF
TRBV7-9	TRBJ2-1	CASSLGADNEQFF
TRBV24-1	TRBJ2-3	CATSENAINSGERTQYF
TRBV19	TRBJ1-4	CASSYVGGLGEKLFF
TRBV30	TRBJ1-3	CAWSATSSGTGFRTIYF
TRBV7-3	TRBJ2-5	CASSFTGTGGLETQYF
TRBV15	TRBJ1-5	CATSRDQAQPQHF
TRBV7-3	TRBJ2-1	CASSSFGDEQFF
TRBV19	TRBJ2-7	CASLAREGHEQYF
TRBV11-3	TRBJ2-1	CASSLVGSTYNEQFF
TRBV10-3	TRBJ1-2	CAIAFETSSTGYTF